This paragraph covers one T cell receptor beta chain sequence. This clonotype was seen repeatedly, ten times or more. Which antigen it targets is not known. No much larger clonotype is one base removed from it; base qualities were not supplied. This entry is derived from a study of low-dose radiotherapy and immunotherapy resistance in tumors (dated by TCRdb to the early 2020s). As for the study more broadly: Cohort 1 received 0.5 Gy per fraction every 2 weeks, with a prescribed total PTV dose of 6.5 Gy. For Cohort 2, the dose was 1 Gy per fraction given every two weeks, adding up to 13 Gy in total across 26 weeks. Nivolumab and ipilimumab were both given intravenously, with nivolumab at a 240 mg flat dose every two weeks and ipilimumab at 1 mg/kg every six weeks. Every two weeks, patients got intravenous cyclophosphamide at 200 mg/m2, given one day ahead of each radiation and immunotherapy administration. Starting on cycle 1 day 1, patients took 300 mg of aspirin by mouth once a day for four cycles. Randomization of trial participants into treatment groups was not performed. Eight patients were included in the translational analysis: three from the first dose cohort and the first five from the second dose cohort.

At the junction V is shortened by 1 base and J by 7 bases, with 7 bases in between. As encoded in the germline V gene, CDR1 is SGHTA while CDR2 is FQGNSA. Measured from the cysteine to the phenylalanine, the CDR3 is 12 residues long. The CDR3 DNA has 36 bases and is translated from base 1. To make first-strand cDNA, Superscript III was used along with a set of TRAV- and TRBV-specific primers so that both the TCRalpha and TCRbeta chains were covered. An approximately 20-cycle PCR with Phusion amplified the TCRs, pairing a constant-region primer with the adapter that was attached to the V primers. Amplification of the isolated mRNA was done with the MessageAmp II aRNA Amplification Kit, which involved an approximately 15-hour in vitro transcription at 37 degrees C. The Dynabeads mRNA DIRECT Purification Kit was used to isolate the mRNA for TCR sequencing. Indexed Illumina adapters were added in a second roughly 25-cycle Phusion PCR, and the resulting products were purified with AMPure XP beads. Deep sequencing of the TCRalpha and TCRbeta libraries was carried out on an Illumina MiniSeq instrument. The paper's data handling went like this. Using custom Perl scripts, TCR sequences that encoded the same protein were pooled, out-of-frame sequences were dropped, and the abundance of each clonotype was calculated. The analysis excluded TCR sequences that were supported by just one read. Repertoire metrics included Shannon entropy, Gini index, clonality, richness, and frequency of TCRs shared between repertoires. Clones were called with MiXCR by TCRdb after fastp trimmed the public reads at Q25, and only in-frame beta chains were retained. Rows with one shared CDR3 protein collapse into an entry with the most common genes and DNA. The V and J calls follow TCRdb's processing rather than the paper's. Counted in this sample were about 35,000 distinct CDR3 sequences; less than 25% of them appeared once. The ten largest account for 9.2% of the sample.

Reading the label with the study, this specimen's time point is: after trial treatment. This sample's treatment or condition label indicates: LDRT plus nivolumab, ipilimumab, low-dose cyclophosphamide and aspirin (RACIN trial). The donors came from RACIN, which was a single-arm phase I dose-escalation trial that paired nivolumab and ipilimumab with aspirin, low-dose cyclophosphamide and low-dose radiotherapy. Patients were eligible if they had advanced solid tumors that were TIL-negative. The rearranged chain carries TRBV7-2 and TRBJ1-1, with the D gene too uncertain to name. Specimen: PBMCs, collected after low-dose radiotherapy plus immunotherapy. The sequence was obtained from a female donor with ovarian cancer. The CDR3 amino acid sequence is: CASSLGVLEAFF. The bases are TGTGCCAGCAGCTTAGGGGTCCTTGAAGCTTTCTTT. Supplemented by the reference TRBV7-2 and TRBJ1-1 proteins around the CDR3, the complete variable domain is GAGVSQSPSNKVTEKGKDVELRCDPISGHTALYWYRQSLGQGLEFLIYFQGNSAPDKSGLPSDRFSAERTGGSVSTLTIQRTQQEDSAVYLCASSLGVLEAFFGQGTRLTVV.